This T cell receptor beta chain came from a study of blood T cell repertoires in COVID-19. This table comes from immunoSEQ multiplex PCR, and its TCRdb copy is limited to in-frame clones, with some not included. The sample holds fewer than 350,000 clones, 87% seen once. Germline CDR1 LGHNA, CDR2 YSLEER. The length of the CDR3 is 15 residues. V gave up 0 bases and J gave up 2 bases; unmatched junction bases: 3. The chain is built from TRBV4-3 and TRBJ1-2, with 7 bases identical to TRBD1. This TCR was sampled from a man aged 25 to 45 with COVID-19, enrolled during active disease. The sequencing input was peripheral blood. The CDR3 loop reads CASSQEEGANYGYTF. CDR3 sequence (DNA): TGCGCCAGCAGCCAAGAAGAGGGGGCGAACTATGGCTACACCTTC.